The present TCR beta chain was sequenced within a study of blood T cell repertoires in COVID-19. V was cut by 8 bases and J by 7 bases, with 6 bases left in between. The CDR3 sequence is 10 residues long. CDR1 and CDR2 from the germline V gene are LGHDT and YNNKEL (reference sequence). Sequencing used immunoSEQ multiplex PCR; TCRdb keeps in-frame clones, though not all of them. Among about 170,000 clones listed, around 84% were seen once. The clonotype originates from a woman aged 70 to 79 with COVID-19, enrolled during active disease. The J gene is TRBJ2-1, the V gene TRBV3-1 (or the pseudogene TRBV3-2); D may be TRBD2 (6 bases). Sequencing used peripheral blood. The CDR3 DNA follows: TGTGCCAGCGGGGGGAATGAGCAGTTCTTC. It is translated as CASGGNEQFF.